This T cell receptor (beta chain) was observed in a study of blood T cell repertoires in COVID-19. Study background: The samples span acute and convalescent COVID-19 from the United States, Italy and Spain. Sources were T cells, B-cell-depleted T cells, or PBMCs; the material itself was cDNA or gDNA.

As to this clone: One junction end does not reproduce the germline sequence, and a read error may be involved.

Source study methods: Estimates of nucleated cell counts were drawn from the amplification of reference gene primers. TCRdb's copy holds only in-frame clones and misses some; the assay was immunoSEQ multiplex PCR. V and J calls and clone size are those listed in that table; D and trimming were worked out from the DNA. The sample shows a few hundred thousand clones, roughly 88% of them seen only once. The germline CDR1 and CDR2 sequences are SGHRS and YFSETQ. CDR3 length: 16 residues. The specimen sequenced was peripheral blood. The V and J genes are TRBV5-1 and TRBJ1-4, with D perhaps matching TRBD1 (5 bases). This receptor was obtained from a woman aged 25 to 39 who had recovered from COVID-19. CDR3 loop: CASSLASAWGDENLFF. The CDR3 DNA reads as TGCGCCAGCAGCCTGGCTAGCGCGTGGGGGGATGAAAACCTGTTTTTT.